These 18 T cell receptor beta chains were sequenced from one sample in a study of shared clonotypes between healthy human individuals. Profiling relied on immunoSEQ multiplex PCR, and the TCRdb table lists in-frame clones only, not all of them. The table lists roughly 2,000,000 clones, less than 95% of them singletons. Naive CD8 populations comprised CD45RO-negative cells positively selected for CCR7, excluding terminally differentiated effector memory CD45RA+ cells. The sequenced material came from naive CD8+ T cells sorted from blood. The source of these receptors is a man in his late teens or twenties in good health.

The V and J genes are TRBV7-3 and TRBJ2-3; 16 nucleotides align to TRBD2. The junction had 4 bases not matched to a gene; V was cut back by 5 bases and J by 2 bases. CDR1 is SGHTA, CDR2 FQGTGA, per germline. The CDR3 sequence is 17 residues long. CDR3: CASSPGTSGGVTDTQYF. Here the CDR3 DNA reads TGTGCCAGCAGCCCCGGGACTAGCGGGGGGGTCACAGATACGCAGTATTTT. Complete variable domain (other parts from reference TRBV7-3 and TRBJ2-3): GAGVSQTPSNKVTEKGKYVELRCDPISGHTALYWYRQSLGQGPEFLIYFQGTGAADDSGLPNDRFFAVRPEGSVSTLKIQRTERGDSAVYLCASSPGTSGGVTDTQYFGPGTRLTVL.

This clone was recorded only once. The chain carries TRBV15 and TRBJ1-1; possibly TRBD1 for D (5 bases). The V gene lost 11 bases and the J gene lost 2 bases, with 18 bases spanning the gap. The germline CDR1 and CDR2 sequences are LNHNV and YYDKDF (reference sequence). The CDR3 is made up of 14 amino acids. CDR3 bases: TGTGCCGTGGGAGGACACGGACTTAACACTGAAGCTTTCTTT. Its protein is CAVGGHGLNTEAFF. The full variable domain, in which reference TRBV15 and TRBJ1-1 provide the parts outside the CDR3, is DAMVIQNPRYQVTQFGKPVTLSCSQTLNHNVMYWYQQKSSQAPKLLFHYYDKDFNNEADTPDNFQSRRPNTSFCFLDIRSPGLGDTAMYLCAVGGHGLNTEAFFGQGTRLTVV.

V gene TRBV4-1 combines with J gene TRBJ2-5, with TRBD1 matching 7 bases. The CDR3 runs 14 residues. The V gene end was trimmed by 3 bases and the J gene end by 11 bases; junction bases not matched to a gene: 12. The germline V gene has CDR1 MGHRA and CDR2 YSYEKL. Here the CDR3 DNA reads TGCGCCAGCAGCCACCCGGGACAGCAACCCACTCAGTACTTC. Amino acid sequence: CASSHPGQQPTQYF.

This clone occurred once. The chain combines TRBV9 with TRBJ2-3; 8 bases line up with TRBD2. V lost 0 bases and J lost 2; bases outside the gene matches: 8. Germline CDR1 reads SGDLS; CDR2 reads YYNGEE. The CDR3 has 17 residues. The CDR3 bases are TGTGCCAGCAGCGTAGCGGGTAGCGGGGCTTTCACAGATACGCAGTATTTT. Translated, it gives CASSVAGSGAFTDTQYF.

The chain has TRBV28 and TRBJ2-7, with TRBD1 identical over 7 bases. Germline V lookup: CDR1 MDHEN, CDR2 SYDVKM. J gave up 5 bases and V 4 bases, and 2 bases lay outside the gene matches. This CDR3 is built from 12 residues. CDR3 in amino acids: CASSSDRDEQYF. The CDR3 nucleotides are TGTGCCAGCAGTTCCGACAGGGACGAGCAGTACTTC.

V gene TRBV19 combines with J gene TRBJ2-6; weak D call: TRBD1 (8 bases). Germline V gene data show CDR1 as LNHDA and CDR2 as SQIVND (reference sequence). Trimming removed 6 bases from V and 2 bases from J, with 14 bases in between. The CDR3 sequence is 16 residues long. This CDR3 is CASSDRGGTGANVLTF. CDR3 nucleotide sequence: TGTGCCAGTAGCGACAGGGGAGGGACTGGGGCCAACGTCCTGACTTTC.

This sequence joins TRBV7-9 and TRBJ2-2; 11 nucleotides align to TRBD1. CDR1 and CDR2 from the germline V gene are SEHNR and FQNEAQ (reference sequence). The CDR3 consists of 16 residues. The trim removed 4 bases at V and 6 bases at J, leaving 7 bases unmatched. CDR3 DNA sequence: TGTGCCAGCAGCTCGTGGACAGGGGGCGCGGCCGGGGAGCTGTTTTTT. This encodes CASSSWTGGAAGELFF.

The chain employs TRBV6-6 and TRBJ1-2; 9 bases agree with TRBD1. In germline, CDR1 is MNHNY, CDR2 SVGAGI (reference sequence). This CDR3 is built from 14 residues. Trimming at V came to 6 bases and at J to 3 bases, leaving 5 bases not matched to a gene. CDR3 nucleotides: TGTGCCAGCAGGCCGGACAGGGGCGACTATGGCTACACCTTC. Its protein product is CASRPDRGDYGYTF.

Concerning this clone itself: A much larger clone is a single base away; this may be a read error. This CDR3 is also generated by other DNA sequences in the sample. V is TRBV27 and J is TRBJ1-1; D is possibly TRBD1 (5 bases). With 4 bases removed from V and 1 base from J, the gap between germline ends came to 7 bases. Germline V gene lookup returns CDR1 MNHEY and CDR2 SMNVEV (reference sequence). This CDR3 comprises 13 residues. CDR3 nucleotides: TGTGCCAGCAGTTATGGGGGGAACACTGAAGCTTTCTTT. Translation gives CASSYGGNTEAFF.

The CDR3 bases are TGCGCCAGCAGCCAAATAGGGACAGGGGAAAATGAGCAGTTCTTC. It specifies CASSQIGTGENEQFF. The gene calls are TRBV4-1 and TRBJ2-1; 10 positions match TRBD1. V was clipped by 2 bases and J by 7 bases; unmatched bases: 5. Germline CDR1 MGHRA, CDR2 YSYEKL. This CDR3 has 15 amino acids.

The V gene is TRBV7-8, the J gene TRBJ2-3, with TRBD2 as a possible D gene (5 bases). CDR3 size: 16 residues. CDR1 and CDR2 from the germline V gene are SGHVS and FQNEAQ. The V end was cut by 7 bases, the J end by 2 bases, with 19 bases between. The CDR3 bases are TGTGCCAGCACCATTACCAACGACTACTCCACAGATACGCAGTATTTT. It is translated as CASTITNDYSTDTQYF. The complete variable domain, with remaining parts taken from reference TRBV7-8 and TRBJ2-3, reads GAGVSQSPRYKVAKRGQDVALRCDPISGHVSLFWYQQALGQGPEFLTYFQNEAQLDKSGLPSDRFFAERPEGSVSTLKIQRTQQEDSAVYLCASTITNDYSTDTQYFGPGTRLTVL.

The chain is built from TRBV19 and TRBJ2-7; D not resolved. CDR3 length: 15 residues. Germline V gene sequence: CDR1 LNHDA, CDR2 SQIVND (reference sequence). V was cut by 3 bases and J by 3 bases, with 15 bases left in between. The CDR3 DNA follows: TGTGCCAGTAGTATGTACACCCAACCCTACTACGAGCAGTACTTC. Protein sequence: CASSMYTQPYYEQYF.

This chain joins TRBV6-6 and TRBJ1-4; D is uncertain. This CDR3 spans 14 amino acids. From germline, CDR1 is MNHNY and CDR2 SVGAGI (reference sequence). V shed 5 bases and J shed 0 bases, with 7 bases lying between them. CDR3 sequence (DNA): TGTGCCAGCAGTGATCAATCAACTAATGAAAAACTGTTTTTT. It codes for CASSDQSTNEKLFF.

The genes are TRBV6-7 and TRBJ1-4; D may be TRBD1 (5 bases). TRBV6-7 qualifies as an ORF whose function is uncertain. Trimming removed 8 bases from V and 4 bases from J, with 14 bases in between. The CDR3 has 14 amino acids. CDR3 sequence: CASLGWDVNEKLFF. Written as DNA, the CDR3 is TGTGCCAGCCTCGGATGGGACGTTAATGAAAAACTGTTTTTT.

The genes are TRBV10-2 and TRBJ2-1, with D unclear. The CDR3 totals 14 residues. Trimming shortened V by 5 bases and J by 2 bases, and 10 bases separated the two germline ends. Per the germline V gene, CDR1 is WSHSY and CDR2 is SAAADI. CDR3 nucleotide sequence: TGCGCCAGCAGTTTGGCGGCTACCTACAATGAGCAGTTCTTC. This encodes CASSLAATYNEQFF.

The V call is TRBV19, the J call TRBJ1-3, with D hard to call. V was pared by 7 bases and J by 1 base, with 11 bases between. The CDR3 extends over 14 amino acids. Germline lookup yields CDR1 LNHDA and CDR2 SQIVND (reference sequence). CDR3 loop: CASTTDLSGNTIYF. CDR3 DNA: TGTGCCAGTACCACGGACTTGTCTGGAAACACCATATATTTT.

V gene TRBV10-2 combines with J gene TRBJ2-7; D is perhaps TRBD1 or TRBD2 (5 bases each). The germline V and J ends were trimmed by 7 bases and 3 bases, with 10 bases remaining between them. The CDR3 extends over 12 amino acids. Germline CDR1 and CDR2: WSHSY and SAAADI. The CDR3 DNA reads as TGCGCCAGCACGGGACGGAGCTACGAGCAGTACTTC. This codes for CASTGRSYEQYF.

The chain couples TRBV5-4 to TRBJ1-1; D is possibly TRBD1 (5 bases). The CDR3 spans 12 residues. Germline V CDR1 and CDR2: SGHNT, YYREEE (reference sequence). Trimming pared 2 bases from V and 8 bases from J, leaving 10 bases between. The CDR3 loop is CASSFVQGEAFF. Here the CDR3 DNA reads TGTGCCAGCAGCTTTGTGCAGGGCGAAGCTTTCTTT.